A selection of T cell receptor beta chains follows, all from one sample in a study of cytomegalovirus exposure and HLA in healthy donors. The repertoire was sequenced with immunoSEQ multiplex PCR; TCRdb's copy has only in-frame clones and lacks some. The table includes some 40,000 clones, approximately 92% detected once. Source material: PBMCs. The source of these receptors is a man aged 18 to 35 in good health and CMV-seronegative. Each CDR3 is given with its conserved first and last residue. The order of the fields is J gene, D gene, clone size, V gene, CDR3 DNA, CDR3 protein. D genes are given only for firm matches. Only part of the rows carry a size: once, few, many, or a class if the clone is expanded.

TRBJ2-1 | TRBD2 | . | TRBV7-8 | TGTGCCAGCAGCTTAGTGGGGGGCGGGAGGGCCGGAGATGAGCAGTTCTTC | CASSLVGGGRAGDEQFF
TRBJ2-5 | TRBD2 | . | TRBV7-3 | TGTGCCAGCAGCTTATCGGGGGGGGCCCAAATAGAGACCCAGTACTTC | CASSLSGGAQIETQYF
TRBJ2-3 | . | . | TRBV6-6 | TGTGCCAGTACCCGCGGGACTAGCACAGATACGCAGTATTTT | CASTRGTSTDTQYF
TRBJ2-3 | TRBD1 | . | TRBV7-6 | TGTGCCAGCAGCCTACCCGGGACAGGGGGGACAGATACGCAGTATTTT | CASSLPGTGGTDTQYF
TRBJ1-6 | . | . | TRBV7-3 | TGTGCCAGCAGCCCCGACAGTAATTCACCCCTCCACTTT | CASSPDSNSPLHF
TRBJ1-1 | TRBD1 | few | TRBV30 | TGTGCCTGGAGTGAGGAAGGGGGCAGGAGCACTGAAGCTTTCTTT | CAWSEEGGRSTEAFF
TRBJ2-2 | . | . | TRBV28 | TGTGCCAGCAGTCCCTACACCGGGGAGCTGTTTTTT | CASSPYTGELFF
TRBJ1-5 | TRBD1 | . | TRBV28 | TGTGCCAGCATCCCGGACAGGGGCAATCAGCCCCAGCATTTT | CASIPDRGNQPQHF
TRBJ2-1 | . | . | TRBV7-3 | TGTGCCAGCAGCTTAGGACAGTCTCATGAGCAGTTCTTC | CASSLGQSHEQFF
TRBJ2-6 | TRBD1 | . | TRBV7-6 | TGTGCCAGCAGCACGGGACAGGGGAGCGCTGGGGCCAACGTCCTGACTTTC | CASSTGQGSAGANVLTF
TRBJ1-6 | TRBD1 | . | TRBV27 | TGTGCCAGCAGTTATGGGACAGCGCTAAACCCTAATTCACCCCTCCACTTT | CASSYGTALNPNSPLHF
TRBJ1-5 | TRBD1 | . | TRBV5-1 | TGCGCCAGCAGCCAACAGGGGGATCAGCCCCAGCATTTT | CASSQQGDQPQHF
TRBJ1-1 | TRBD1 | . | TRBV7-8 | TGTGCCAGCAGCTCCGGACAGGACAACACTGAAGCTTTCTTT | CASSSGQDNTEAFF
TRBJ2-5 | TRBD2 | . | TRBV5-1 | TGCGCCAGCAGCTTGGGACTCACTAGCGGGAGAGAGACCCAGTACTTC | CASSLGLTSGRETQYF
TRBJ2-2 | TRBD2 | . | TRBV10-2 | TGCGCCAGCACGTCGGGAGGGACCGGGGAGCTGTTTTTT | CASTSGGTGELFF
TRBJ1-1 | TRBD1 | . | TRBV5-5 | TGTGCCAGCAGACCGACAGGGGGAGGGACTGAAGCTTTCTTT | CASRPTGGGTEAFF
TRBJ2-7 | . | . | TRBV5-1 | TGCGCCAGCAGGGCGGACTCCTACGAGCAGTACTTC | CASRADSYEQYF
TRBJ1-5 | . | . | TRBV4-2 | TGTGCCAGCAGCCAAGATGGGACGTGGAGGGACAATCAGCCCCAGCATTTT | CASSQDGTWRDNQPQHF
TRBJ2-3 | TRBD1 | . | TRBV19 | TGTGCCAGTAGTATAGATCTAGGTAGGAAGGGGGCCCCACGCGAAAAAGATACGCAGTATTTT | CASSIDLGRKGAPREKDTQYF
TRBJ2-1 | . | . | TRBV19 | TGTGCCAGTAGTGTAACAGAAAGCTCCTACAATGAGCAGTTCTTC | CASSVTESSYNEQFF
TRBJ2-1 | TRBD2 | . | TRBV2 | TGTGCCAGCAGTGAAGCAGCCCGCGGATCTAGCGGGAGGGCATGGAGCTCCTACAATGAGCAGTTCTTC | CASSEAARGSSGRAWSSYNEQFF
TRBJ1-1 | . | few | TRBV18 | TGTGCCAGCTCACCGGCGGGGATGAACACTGAAGCTTTCTTT | CASSPAGMNTEAFF
TRBJ2-1 | . | . | TRBV11-1 | TGTGCCAGCAGCTTCGCCGGACCCGCGGGGAATGAGCAGTTCTTC | CASSFAGPAGNEQFF
TRBJ2-3 | . | once | TRBV19 | TGTGCCAGTAGTATGGTCGTCGGTTCAGGGGTACGCACAGATACGCAGTATTTT | CASSMVVGSGVRTDTQYF
TRBJ2-5 | TRBD2 | . | TRBV5-1 | TGCGCCAGCAGCTTCGGACTAGCGCGCGAGACCCAGTACTTC | CASSFGLARETQYF
TRBJ2-5 | . | . | TRBV19 | TGTGCCAGTAGTATAGGTAGTCGGGTTAGGGAGACCCAGTACTTC | CASSIGSRVRETQYF
TRBJ2-1 | TRBD2 | . | TRBV19 | TGTGCCAGTAGTATAGAGCCTAGCGGGAGGAATGAGCAGTTCTTC | CASSIEPSGRNEQFF
TRBJ1-2 | . | . | TRBV5-4 | TGTGCCAGCAGCTTGGAAGCGGGGATTAACTATGGCTACACCTTC | CASSLEAGINYGYTF
TRBJ1-2 | TRBD1 | . | TRBV7-9 | TGTGCCAGCAGCTCCCAACGGGACAGGCGGAACTATGGCTACACCTTC | CASSSQRDRRNYGYTF
TRBJ2-3 | TRBD1 | . | TRBV6-5 | TGTGCCAGCAAGACAGGGACGCGAGATACGCAGTATTTT | CASKTGTRDTQYF
TRBJ2-2 | TRBD2 | . | TRBV9 | TGTGCCAGCAGCGTAGCGATAGCGGGGGGGCCCGGGGAGCTGTTTTTT | CASSVAIAGGPGELFF
TRBJ1-1 | TRBD1 | . | TRBV9 | TGTGCCAGCAGCGGGGACAGGGGGGCAACTGAAGCTTTCTTT | CASSGDRGATEAFF
TRBJ2-7 | TRBD1 | . | TRBV6-5 | TGTGCCAGCTATGGACAGGGAGGCTACGAGCAGTACTTC | CASYGQGGYEQYF
TRBJ1-2 | TRBD1 | . | TRBV6-6 | TGTGCCAGCACACAACCGGGACAGACTCGTGGCTACACCTTC | CASTQPGQTRGYTF
TRBJ2-5 | TRBD1 | . | TRBV5-6 | TGTGCCAGCAGCCGGGGACAGGGACGGGAGACCCAGTACTTC | CASSRGQGRETQYF
TRBJ1-4 | . | . | TRBV5-4 | TGTGCCAGCAGCCCCAAACCGGGAGTTACAACTAATGAAAAACTGTTTTTT | CASSPKPGVTTNEKLFF
TRBJ2-3 | TRBD2 | . | TRBV28 | TGTGCCAGCGTAGCGGGACCTATGGATACGCAGTATTTT | CASVAGPMDTQYF
TRBJ2-2 | TRBD1 | . | TRBV6-1 | TGTGCCAGTTTTCCGGGACAGGGAGTCACCGGGGAGCTGTTTTTT | CASFPGQGVTGELFF
TRBJ1-1 | TRBD1 | . | TRBV28 | TGTGCCAGCAGTTTTGGGACAGGGGGGGACACTGAAGCTTTCTTT | CASSFGTGGDTEAFF
TRBJ2-7 | . | . | TRBV5-4 | TGTGCCAGCAGCATGGGCGCGAGTCCCGACGAGCAGTACTTC | CASSMGASPDEQYF
TRBJ2-7 | . | . | TRBV6-1 | TGTGCCAGCAGTGAAGTTGGGGAGGCCTCCTACGAGCAGTACTTC | CASSEVGEASYEQYF
TRBJ1-5 | . | . | TRBV11-2 | TGTGCCAGCAGCTTAGCAATTTATCAGCCCCAGCATTTT | CASSLAIYQPQHF